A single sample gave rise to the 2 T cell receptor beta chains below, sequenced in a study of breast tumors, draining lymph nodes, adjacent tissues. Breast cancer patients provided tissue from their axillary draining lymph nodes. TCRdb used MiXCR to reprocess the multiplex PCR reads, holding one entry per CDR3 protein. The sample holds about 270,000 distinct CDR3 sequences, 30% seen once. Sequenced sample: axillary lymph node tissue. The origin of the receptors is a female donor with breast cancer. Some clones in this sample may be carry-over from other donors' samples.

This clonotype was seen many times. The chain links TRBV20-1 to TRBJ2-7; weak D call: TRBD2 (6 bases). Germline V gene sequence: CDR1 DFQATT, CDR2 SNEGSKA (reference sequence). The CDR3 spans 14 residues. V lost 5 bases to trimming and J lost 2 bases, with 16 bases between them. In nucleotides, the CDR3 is TGCAGTGCTCTCCGGGGGACCCAAACCTACGAGCAGTACTTC. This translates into CSALRGTQTYEQYF.

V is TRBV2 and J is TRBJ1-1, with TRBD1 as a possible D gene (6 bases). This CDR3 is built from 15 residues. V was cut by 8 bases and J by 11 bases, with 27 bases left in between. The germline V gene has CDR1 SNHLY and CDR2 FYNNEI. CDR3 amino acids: CASSNQGGGTIKAFF. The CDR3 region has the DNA TGTGCCAGCTCCAACCAAGGGGGTGGCACAATTAAGGCTTTCTTT.